Presented here are 9 T cell receptor beta chains from one specimen sequenced in a study of OX40 agonist ivuxolimab in advanced cancers. The library was obtained by the immunoSEQ multiplex PCR assay. The source is immuneACCESS, and TCRdb retained only in-frame sequences with V and J called. Part of the clones is not carried over; for the studies checked, unresolved V genes explain less than half of this, and the remainder is unexplained. This sample has 11,000 or so clones in its table, and about 86% of those were observed once. The biggest ten clones account for 25% to 30% of the sample. The sample consisted of CD4+ or CD8+ T cells sorted from blood, taken in a trial of the OX40 agonist ivuxolimab. Receptors were obtained from an adult with an advanced solid tumor such as melanoma, head and neck, liver or kidney cancer.

V is TRBV27 and J is TRBJ2-1; 8 nucleotides match TRBD2. Germline V CDR1 and CDR2: MNHEY, SMNVEV (reference sequence). This CDR3 has 17 amino acids. Trimming took 7 bases from V and 9 from J; bases not matched to a gene: 20. DNA for the CDR3: TGTGCCAGCACCACCTGGTCGGGAGGGGATGTTCCCCGTGAGCAGTTCTTC. The encoded protein is CASTTWSGGDVPREQFF.

CDR3 in DNA: TGTGCCAGCAGCTTGGCTCTTGGCCTAGGTGAAAAACTGTTTTTT. Amino acids: CASSLALGLGEKLFF. This chain joins TRBV11-3 and TRBJ1-4; D ambiguous. V lost 3 bases and J lost 7, with 15 bases in between. There are 15 residues in the CDR3. CDR1 SGHNT and CDR2 YENEEA come from the germline V gene.

In this sample, this clone turned up a few times. The genes are TRBV28 and TRBJ2-7, with a weak D call TRBD1 (5 bases). V was trimmed by 4 bases and J by 6 bases, leaving 13 bases between them. Germline V gene sequence: CDR1 MDHEN, CDR2 SYDVKM. The CDR3 runs to 13 residues. The CDR3 DNA reads as TGTGCCAGCAGTTCACAGGTAGAGAGCGAGCAGTACTTC. It specifies CASSSQVESEQYF.

Remarks on this clone: The same CDR3 arises from other DNA sequences in this sample as well. This chain uses TRBV6-5 with TRBJ1-6, with 7 positions matching TRBD1. The trim removed 6 bases at V and 1 base at J, leaving 0 bases unmatched. This CDR3 is 14 amino acids long. CDR1 and CDR2 from the germline V gene are MNHEY and SVGAGI. For the CDR3, the DNA is TGTGCCAGCAGACAGGGGTCCTATAATTCACCCCTCCACTTT. It yields the protein CASRQGSYNSPLHF.

This chain links TRBV9 with TRBJ1-1; no definite D call. CDR3 length equals 14 residues. Germline values: CDR1 SGDLS, CDR2 YYNGEE. V lost 4 bases, J lost 4 bases, and 14 bases lay in between. This chain's CDR3 is CASSPNVPGTEAFF. Written as DNA, the CDR3 is TGTGCCAGCAGCCCGAACGTTCCGGGCACTGAAGCTTTCTTT. Full variable domain (remainder filled in from reference TRBV9 and TRBJ1-1): DSGVTQTPKHLITATGQRVTLRCSPRSGDLSVYWYQQSLDQGLQFLIQYYNGEERAKGNILERFSAQQFPDLHSELNLSSLELGDSALYFCASSPNVPGTEAFFGQGTRLTVV.

V gene TRBV27 combines with J gene TRBJ2-3; the D gene is possibly TRBD2 (5 bases). Between the trimmed V and J ends, which lost 0 bases and 0 bases, there was a span of 7 bases. Per germline, CDR1 MNHEY and CDR2 SMNVEV (reference sequence). This CDR3 comprises 15 residues. CDR3 DNA: TGTGCCAGCAGTTTATCGGGGAGAAGCACAGATACGCAGTATTTT. Translation gives CASSLSGRSTDTQYF.

The chain is built from TRBV7-2 and TRBJ2-3; TRBD2 matches at 15 bases. V trimming: 5 bases; J trimming: 3 bases; junction bases outside the gene matches: 3. From germline, CDR1 is SGHTA and CDR2 FQGNSA. The length of the CDR3 is 16 residues. CDR3 region: CASSLGTSGGTDTQYF. The CDR3 nucleotides are TGTGCCAGCAGCCTTGGGACTAGCGGGGGGACAGATACGCAGTATTTT.

As DNA, the CDR3 is TGCGCCAGCAGCCAAGGGGGTAGCACAGATACGCAGTATTTT. Translated: CASSQGGSTDTQYF. J is TRBJ2-3 and V is TRBV4-3, with D unresolved. The CDR3 runs 14 residues. V shed 1 base and J shed 0 bases, with 5 bases lying between them. The germline CDR1 and CDR2 sequences are LGHNA and YSLEER.

In this sample, this clone turned up a few times. The chain is built from TRBV10-2 and TRBJ2-1; possible D gene TRBD2, 5 bases. Germline CDR1 is WSHSY and CDR2 is SAAADI. The V end lost 7 bases, the J end lost 8 bases, and 15 bases lay between the germline ends. The length of the CDR3 is 13 residues. This CDR3 is CASTRPGFDEQFF. DNA of the CDR3: TGCGCCAGCACCCGCCCGGGGTTCGATGAGCAGTTCTTC.